The 24 T cell receptor beta chains below come from one sample, sequenced in a study of shared clonotypes between healthy human individuals. Clones were sequenced by immunoSEQ multiplex PCR, and TCRdb holds only the in-frame ones, with some missing. The table records around 2.3 million clones, nearly 97% of them present only once. What was sequenced was naive CD4+ T cells sorted from blood. This sample's subset: CD45RA+ positively selected. The receptors originated from a man younger than 35 in good health.

This clone occurred once. The chain has TRBV7-2 and TRBJ2-4; D might be TRBD2 (5 bases). Germline lookup yields CDR1 SGHTA and CDR2 FQGNSA. Trimming shortened V by 3 bases and J by 0 bases, and 9 bases separated the two germline ends. This CDR3 comprises 15 residues. The CDR3 nucleotides are TGTGCCAGCAGCTTCGGGGATCTAGCCAAAAACATTCAGTACTTC. It codes for CASSFGDLAKNIQYF. Full variable domain (remainder filled in from reference TRBV7-2 and TRBJ2-4): GAGVSQSPSNKVTEKGKDVELRCDPISGHTALYWYRQSLGQGLEFLIYFQGNSAPDKSGLPSDRFSAERTGGSVSTLTIQRTQQEDSAVYLCASSFGDLAKNIQYFGAGTRLSVL.

This sequence joins TRBV7-2 and TRBJ2-7; TRBD2 aligns across 9 bases. The germline CDR1 and CDR2 sequences are SGHTA and FQGNSA. The CDR3 sequence is 17 residues long. Unmatched junction bases numbered 7, after V lost 1 base and J lost 0 bases. This CDR3 is CASSLVAGGPYSYEQYF. CDR3 DNA sequence: TGTGCCAGCAGCTTAGTGGCGGGAGGGCCCTACTCCTACGAGCAGTACTTC.

The chain recombines TRBV10-3 with TRBJ2-3, with D tentatively TRBD1 (5 bases). CDR1 is ENHRY, CDR2 SYGVKD, per germline. Deletions cut 6 bases from V and 10 bases from J, with 17 bases between. The length of the CDR3 is 13 residues. DNA for the CDR3: TGTGCCATCAGCCAAGGGTCCAGGGCAGCGCAGTATTTT. The encoded protein is CAISQGSRAAQYF.

This clone was seen just once. The chain links TRBV5-1 to TRBJ1-2; D perhaps matches TRBD1 (5 bases). This CDR3 is 15 amino acids long. Trimming removed 2 bases at V and 0 bases at J, with 11 bases between. Germline V gene data show CDR1 as SGHRS and CDR2 as YFSETQ. The CDR3 loop is CASSFDSASNYGYTF. CDR3 DNA: TGCGCCAGCAGCTTTGACAGCGCCTCTAACTATGGCTACACCTTC.

This chain links TRBV4-1 with TRBJ2-5, with 7 nucleotides matching TRBD2. The CDR3 spans 17 residues. Germline-derived CDR1 and CDR2 are MGHRA and YSYEKL. With V trimmed by 1 base and J by 5 bases, 13 bases remained unmatched. CDR3 nucleotides: TGCGCCAGCAGCCAAGTCGCCCCTCTGACTAGCTCGGAGACCCAGTACTTC. It translates to CASSQVAPLTSSETQYF.

The chain employs TRBV10-3 and TRBJ2-1; 9 bases match TRBD2. There are 13 residues in the CDR3. Germline assignment: CDR1 ENHRY and CDR2 SYGVKD. V lost 6 bases, J lost 5 bases, and 2 bases stayed unmatched. The CDR3 DNA reads as TGTGCCATCAGACAGCGGGAGGACAATGAGCAGTTCTTC. Its translation: CAIRQREDNEQFF.

V gene TRBV7-2 combines with J gene TRBJ1-2; TRBD1 is a possible D gene (5 bases). This CDR3 region has 14 residues. Trimming cost V 5 bases and J 6 bases, with 16 bases left between them. Germline assignment: CDR1 SGHTA and CDR2 FQGNSA. In DNA, the CDR3 is TGTGCCAGCAGCAGTGGGGGGAAGGTCAATGGCTACACCTTC. This sequence encodes CASSSGGKVNGYTF.

This clone was picked up one time. The chain joins TRBV9 to TRBJ1-6, with TRBD1 matching over 8 bases. V lost 0 bases and J lost 9; bases outside the gene matches: 11. CDR3 length: 17 amino acids. CDR1 and CDR2 (germline): SGDLS, YYNGEE. In nucleotides, the CDR3 is TGTGCCAGCAGCGTAGCGGCAGGGGGCGATTATCTTTCACCCCTCCACTTT. Translation gives CASSVAAGGDYLSPLHF. The full variable domain, rest sourced from reference TRBV9 and TRBJ1-6, is DSGVTQTPKHLITATGQRVTLRCSPRSGDLSVYWYQQSLDQGLQFLIQYYNGEERAKGNILERFSAQQFPDLHSELNLSSLELGDSALYFCASSVAAGGDYLSPLHFGNGTRLTVT.

A single count supports this clone. Other DNA sequences in this specimen translate into the identical CDR3. CDR3 DNA: TGTGCCAGCAGTGTTTTTTACGAGCAGTACTTC. Translated: CASSVFYEQYF. This chain connects TRBV2 to TRBJ2-7; D is undetermined. Germline lookup yields CDR1 SNHLY and CDR2 FYNNEI. The germline V and J ends were trimmed by 4 bases and 4 bases, with 5 bases remaining between them. The CDR3 is 11 amino acids.

This chain links TRBV7-2 with TRBJ1-5, with D tentatively TRBD1 (6 bases). Germline V gives CDR1 SGHTA, CDR2 FQGNSA. The V and J ends lost 3 bases and 2 bases respectively, with 14 bases between them. The CDR3 runs 16 residues. CDR3 in amino acids: CASSFQQGLGNQPQHF. The CDR3 DNA sequence: TGTGCCAGCAGCTTCCAACAGGGTTTGGGCAATCAGCCCCAGCATTTT.

To note about this clone: Other DNA sequences in this specimen translate into the identical CDR3. The chain joins TRBV30 to TRBJ1-3, with D unclear. CDR3 length: 15 residues. Per the germline V gene, CDR1 is GTSNPN and CDR2 is SVGIG (reference sequence). V lost 0 bases and J lost 2, with 11 bases in between. The CDR3 sequence is CAWSVRRGTGNTIYF. The CDR3 coding sequence is TGTGCCTGGAGTGTACGTCGGGGAACTGGAAACACCATATATTTT. The full variable domain, completed using reference TRBV30 and TRBJ1-3, is SQTIHQWPATLVQPVGSPLSLECTVEGTSNPNLYWYRQAAGRGLQLLFYSVGIGQISSEVPQNLSASRPQDRQFILSSKKLLLSDSGFYLCAWSVRRGTGNTIYFGEGSWLTVV.

The rearrangement joins TRBV5-1 to TRBJ2-7; TRBD1 aligns across 9 bases. V lost 7 bases, J lost 3 bases, and 5 bases stayed unmatched. The CDR3 sequence is 13 residues long. Germline lookup yields CDR1 SGHRS and CDR2 YFSETQ. The CDR3: CASADRGDYEQYF. In DNA, the CDR3 is TGCGCCAGCGCGGACAGGGGAGACTACGAGCAGTACTTC. Variable domain in full (rest from reference TRBV5-1 and TRBJ2-7): KAGVTQTPRYLIKTRGQQVTLSCSPISGHRSVSWYQQTPGQGLQFLFEYFSETQRNKGNFPGRFSGRQFSNSRSEMNVSTLELGDSALYLCASADRGDYEQYFGPGTRLTVT.

This rearrangement joins TRBV4-1 to TRBJ1-2, with 9 bases that match TRBD1. There are 14 residues in the CDR3. Germline V gene data show CDR1 as MGHRA and CDR2 as YSYEKL. With 2 bases clipped from V and 8 bases from J, the junction kept 6 bases outside the gene matches. The CDR3 DNA sequence: TGCGCCAGCAGCCAATCCGGGACAGGGTACGGCTACACCTTC. Translated, it gives CASSQSGTGYGYTF.

V and J are TRBV18 and TRBJ2-7; D remains unclear. Deletions cut 6 bases from V and 2 bases from J, with 17 bases between. The CDR3 runs 15 residues. The germline gives CDR1 KGHSH, CDR2 LQKENI. CDR3 DNA sequence: TGTGCCAGCTCGTCCCCTGTCCAGAGCCCCTACGAGCAGTACTTC. Translation gives CASSSPVQSPYEQYF.

The chain combines TRBV9 with TRBJ1-1, with 7 bases identical to TRBD1. The CDR3 sequence is 15 residues long. Germline loops: CDR1 SGDLS, CDR2 YYNGEE. V was clipped by 4 bases and J by 0 bases; unmatched bases: 6. The CDR3 bases are TGTGCCAGCAGCTCGTCAGGGGGGGTGAACACTGAAGCTTTCTTT. It yields the protein CASSSSGGVNTEAFF.

The chain couples TRBV28 to TRBJ2-2; D gene unclear. CDR1 MDHEN and CDR2 SYDVKM come from the germline V gene. Trimming pared 2 bases from V and 4 bases from J, leaving 5 bases between. The CDR3 is 13 amino acids. The CDR3 loop reads CASSLGLTGELFF. The CDR3 nucleotides read TGTGCCAGCAGTTTAGGCCTCACCGGGGAGCTGTTTTTT.

The chain recombines TRBV6-1 with TRBJ1-2; D is unresolved. Per the germline V gene, CDR1 is MNHNS and CDR2 is SASEGT. The V and J ends lost 5 bases and 4 bases respectively, with 14 bases between them. This CDR3 is 14 amino acids long. The CDR3 DNA reads as TGTGCCAGCAGTCCCTCGGCCAGGTCCTATGGCTACACCTTC. Translated, it gives CASSPSARSYGYTF.

Here the CDR3 reads CASSLRQVEDTGELFF. The CDR3 DNA sequence: TGCGCCAGCAGCCTGAGGCAGGTTGAGGACACCGGGGAGCTGTTTTTT. V and J are TRBV4-1 and TRBJ2-2; D unresolved. The CDR3 contains 16 residues. Looked up from germline, CDR1 is MGHRA and CDR2 is YSYEKL. Trimming removed 4 bases at V and 3 bases at J, with 15 bases between.

Written as DNA, the CDR3 is TGTGCCAGCAGCGGGAGAGGCGGGAGGGCCTTCGGGGAGCTGTTTTTT. The encoded protein is CASSGRGGRAFGELFF. V usage is TRBV7-2 and J usage is TRBJ2-2, with 9 bases lining up with TRBD2. Trimming took 5 bases from V and 7 from J; bases not matched to a gene: 11. This CDR3 region has 16 residues. Per germline, CDR1 SGHTA and CDR2 FQGNSA.

For this clone: This CDR3 is also generated by other DNA sequences in the sample. This chain links TRBV7-9 with TRBJ2-5; D is uncertain. This CDR3 is 12 amino acids long. Trimming took off 1 base at V and 5 bases at J, with 5 bases between the two ends. CDR1 is SEHNR and CDR2 is FQNEAQ in the germline V gene (reference sequence). As DNA, the CDR3 is TGTGCCAGCAGCTTAGTTCTGGAGACCCAGTACTTC. It is translated as CASSLVLETQYF.

The V call is TRBV30, the J call TRBJ1-2; possible D gene TRBD1, 6 bases. This CDR3 has 15 residues. The germline V and J ends were trimmed by 2 bases and 2 bases, with 15 bases remaining between them. The V gene's germline CDR1 is GTSNPN and CDR2 SVGIG (reference sequence). CDR3 sequence (DNA): TGTGCCTGGAGTCCGCCTGGGACACCAAACTATGGCTACACCTTC. Protein product: CAWSPPGTPNYGYTF.

A remark on this clone: Other DNA sequences in this sample translate to the same CDR3. The V call is TRBV20-1, the J call TRBJ1-1, with D maybe TRBD1 (5 bases). The CDR3 is made up of 11 amino acids. V lost 3 bases and J 6 bases, leaving 8 bases between the germline ends. From germline, CDR1 is DFQATT and CDR2 SNEGSKA (reference sequence). CDR3 in amino acids: CSARGGAEAFF. As DNA, the CDR3 is TGCAGTGCTAGGGGAGGGGCTGAAGCTTTCTTT.

The CDR3 nucleotides are TGTGCCATCAGTGAGGACTCAACGGAGCAGTTCTTC. It specifies CAISEDSTEQFF. This chain joins TRBV10-3 and TRBJ2-1; D is uncertain. Looked up from germline, CDR1 is ENHRY and CDR2 is SYGVKD. The CDR3 totals 12 residues. V lost 2 bases to trimming and J lost 10 bases, with 9 bases between them.

The genes are TRBV18 and TRBJ1-1; D might be TRBD1 (5 bases). CDR1 and CDR2 (germline): KGHSH, LQKENI. Trimming left V 2 bases short and J 6 bases short, with 16 bases between. This CDR3 is built from 15 residues. The CDR3 loop reads CASSPVVGGGPEAFF. Written as DNA, the CDR3 is TGTGCCAGCTCACCAGTCGTTGGGGGGGGACCTGAAGCTTTCTTT.